Given below is one T cell receptor (beta chain) in context. The antigen remains unidentified. The sample originates from a study of T cells after yellow fever vaccination. Study context: SMART-Seq v4 Ultra Low Input served to prepare low-cell-number fractions. Study observations and caveats: High-abundance clonotypes from the bulk population could contaminate FACS-sorted repertoires. Peak timing came faster in the weaker secondary response, day 5 versus 15.

Conversion of TCR transcripts into cDNA relied on 5'RACE template switching, which added a universal primer site and UMIs. TCRdb itself ran the 5' RACE reads through MiXCR, one entry per CDR3 protein. Counted here are more than 450,000 distinct CDR3 sequences, around a fifth occurring once; the ten biggest clones make up 15% to 20%. The germline V gene has CDR1 SEHNR and CDR2 FQNEAQ (reference sequence). The CDR3 totals 16 residues. Trimming removed 0 bases from V and 8 bases from J; junction bases left unmatched: 8. The receptor was derived from a man aged 18 to 35 who received the YFV17D yellow fever vaccine. Sequences were derived from PBMCs, sampled roughly 20 days after the first yellow fever vaccination. The chain couples TRBV7-9 to TRBJ1-4; 8 bases fit TRBD1. The CDR3 sequence is CASSLAAGGAGEKLFF. CDR3 bases: TGTGCCAGCAGCTTAGCTGCAGGGGGCGCAGGGGAAAAACTGTTTTTT.